The next 18 T cell receptor beta chains were all read from a single sample in a study of OX40 agonist ivuxolimab in advanced cancers. The data were produced by immunoSEQ multiplex PCR, yet TCRdb's version contains in-frame clones alone and is incomplete. The sample includes roughly 11,000 clones, 75% to 85% of them seen just once. The sequences come from CD4+ or CD8+ T cells sorted from blood, collected in a trial of the OX40 agonist ivuxolimab. Every receptor here comes from an adult with an advanced solid tumor such as melanoma, head and neck, liver or kidney cancer.

This chain uses TRBV19 with TRBJ2-1, with unresolved D. Looked up from germline, CDR1 is LNHDA and CDR2 is SQIVND (reference sequence). This CDR3 is built from 16 residues. The V and J ends lost 1 base and 7 bases respectively, with 17 bases between them. The DNA of the CDR3 is TGTGCCAGTAGTATAGTGGGCCAGGCCCGCTATAATGAGCAGTTCTTC. Protein sequence: CASSIVGQARYNEQFF.

This rearrangement joins TRBV7-8 to TRBJ1-5; 7 nucleotides agree with TRBD1. Germline-derived CDR1 and CDR2 are SGHVS and FQNEAQ. CDR3 length: 14 residues. The junction had 4 bases not matched to a gene; V was cut back by 3 bases and J by 5 bases. CDR3 loop: CASSLTGLHQPQHF. The CDR3 DNA sequence: TGTGCCAGCAGCTTGACAGGGCTACATCAGCCCCAGCATTTT.

In its sample, this clone was seen once. CDR3 sequence (DNA): TGTGCCAGCAGTTTATCCTGGGTACAGGGGGCGCGTACTGAAGCTTTCTTT. It translates to CASSLSWVQGARTEAFF. The J gene is TRBJ1-1, the V gene TRBV27, with 9 nucleotides matching TRBD1. Germline CDR1 reads MNHEY; CDR2 reads SMNVEV (reference sequence). Losses at the gene ends were 0 bases for V and 5 bases for J; bases not matched to a gene: 10. The CDR3 extends over 17 amino acids.

The chain links TRBV9 to TRBJ1-2, with D hard to call. Germline CDR1 reads SGDLS; CDR2 reads YYNGEE. This CDR3 comprises 12 residues. Trimming removed 0 bases from V and 7 bases from J, with 7 bases in between. CDR3 in amino acids: CASSVGAFGYTF. For the CDR3, the DNA is TGTGCCAGCAGCGTAGGGGCGTTTGGCTACACCTTC.

In DNA, the CDR3 is TGTGCCAGCCGTACGGGGGGACAAGAGACCCAGTACTTC. Residues: CASRTGGQETQYF. The chain carries TRBV13 and TRBJ2-5, with 7 bases that match TRBD2. This CDR3 comprises 13 residues. The germline V gene has CDR1 PRHDT and CDR2 FYEKMQ (reference sequence). The V and J ends lost 8 bases and 2 bases, in that order; junction bases with no gene match: 5.

This chain uses TRBV27 with TRBJ1-1; D uncertain. The V and J ends lost 3 bases and 1 base respectively, with 12 bases between them. The CDR3 loop spans 15 amino acids. Germline V gene lookup returns CDR1 MNHEY and CDR2 SMNVEV (reference sequence). CDR3 amino acids: CASSFFGSKNTEAFF. CDR3 nucleotides: TGTGCCAGCAGTTTTTTTGGCAGCAAGAACACTGAAGCTTTCTTT.

In its sample, this clone was seen a few times. The rearrangement links TRBV9 to TRBJ2-1; the match to TRBD1 covers 8 bases. Germline-derived CDR1 and CDR2 are SGDLS and YYNGEE. With 3 bases clipped from V and 3 bases from J, the junction kept 5 bases outside the gene matches. This CDR3 is built from 15 residues. In DNA form, the CDR3 reads TGTGCCAGCAGCGGACAGGGGAACCTCTACAATGAGCAGTTCTTC. Translating gives CASSGQGNLYNEQFF.

V usage is TRBV7-9 and J usage is TRBJ2-3, with 10 bases matching TRBD1. Germline values: CDR1 SEHNR, CDR2 FQNEAQ (reference sequence). This CDR3 has 16 residues. J lost 8 bases, V lost 6 bases, and 14 bases had no gene match. CDR3 protein: CASRGGTGEPRGTQYF. The CDR3 coding sequence is TGTGCCAGCAGGGGCGGGACAGGGGAACCCCGCGGTACGCAGTATTTT.

The sample holds a few counts of this clone. The J gene is TRBJ2-7, the V gene TRBV5-7, with 15 positions matching TRBD2. TRBV5-7 is an ORF, and what it does is uncertain. The junction had 5 bases not matched to a gene; V was cut back by 3 bases and J by 7 bases. The CDR3 is 15 amino acids. CDR3 loop: CASSWTSGGAQEQYF. DNA for the CDR3: TGTGCCAGCAGCTGGACTAGCGGGGGGGCTCAAGAGCAGTACTTC.

The chain employs TRBV6-6 and TRBJ2-7; TRBD2 aligns across 13 bases. V gave up 5 bases and J gave up 1 base; unmatched junction bases: 2. Germline CDR1 is MNHNY and CDR2 is SVGAGI (reference sequence). The CDR3 is 15 residues long. In DNA, the CDR3 is TGTGCCAGCAGTGGGGGACTAGCGGGATCCTACGAGCAGTACTTC. Its protein is CASSGGLAGSYEQYF.

The J gene is TRBJ2-2, the V gene TRBV7-9; a weak D match, TRBD1 (5 bases). This CDR3 comprises 14 residues. V was shortened by 5 bases and J by 3 bases, with 10 bases between the two germline ends. CDR1 SEHNR and CDR2 FQNEAQ come from the germline V gene (reference sequence). CDR3 DNA: TGTGCCAGCAGCCCCGACAGATACACCGGGGAGCTGTTTTTT. Protein product: CASSPDRYTGELFF.

This chain's CDR3 is CAWSWAAPNTEAFF. For the CDR3, the DNA is TGTGCCTGGAGTTGGGCAGCCCCGAACACTGAAGCTTTCTTT. The chain employs TRBV30 and TRBJ1-1; D not certain. CDR1 is GTSNPN, CDR2 SVGIG, per germline (reference sequence). The germline V and J ends were trimmed by 2 bases and 1 base, with 11 bases remaining between them. The CDR3 sequence is 14 residues long.

This clone was recorded a few times. V is TRBV19 and J is TRBJ2-7, with 10 positions matching TRBD2. The CDR3 loop spans 15 amino acids. The junction had 4 bases not matched to a gene; V was cut back by 5 bases and J by 0 bases. CDR1 and CDR2 from the germline V gene are LNHDA and SQIVND (reference sequence). DNA of the CDR3: TGTGCCAGTAGTTACTCTAGCGGGAGCTCCTACGAGCAGTACTTC. Translating it yields CASSYSSGSSYEQYF.

V usage is TRBV7-2 and J usage is TRBJ2-1, with TRBD2 matching 11 bases. V dropped 7 bases and J dropped 5; count of bases not matched to a gene: 7. CDR1 and CDR2 (germline): SGHTA, FQGNSA. The CDR3 covers 15 residues. This chain's CDR3 is CASTQRLAGNNEQFF. For the CDR3, the DNA is TGTGCCAGCACCCAGAGACTAGCGGGGAACAATGAGCAGTTCTTC.

The gene calls are TRBV21-1 and TRBJ2-5; no DNA check was done on the table's D call, TRBD1. TRBV21-1 is shown as a pseudogene. CDR3 size: 19 residues. The CDR3 nucleotides read TGTGCCAGAACACATCTAGCAAAGTGGCGGGACAGGATTCCCGAGACCCAGTACTTC. It encodes CARTHLAKWRDRIPETQYF.

This clone has just one count. V usage is TRBV1 and J usage is TRBJ2-2; TRBD2 reflects the table's D call only, with no check against the DNA. TRBV1 is a pseudogene segment. The CDR3 extends over 13 amino acids. CDR3 amino acids: CTPGLGVVGELFF. For the CDR3, the DNA is TGCACCCCGGGACTAGGAGTTGTCGGGGAGCTGTTTTTT.

The table lists this clone with a count of one. The chain links TRBV7-9 to TRBJ2-3, with no clear D. V was trimmed by 7 bases and J by 4 bases, leaving 3 bases between them. The CDR3 length is 10 residues. Germline assignment: CDR1 SEHNR and CDR2 FQNEAQ (reference sequence). Here the CDR3 DNA reads TGTGCCAGCATGGCAGATACGCAGTATTTT. Protein: CASMADTQYF.

This chain joins TRBV5-6 and TRBJ1-1, with 7 nucleotides matching TRBD1. The germline CDR1 and CDR2 sequences are SGHDT and YYEEEE. This CDR3 is 17 amino acids long. V shed 3 bases and J 1 base; nucleotides not matched to a gene: 12. The CDR3 DNA is TGTGCCAGCAGCTACCCAGGGTTGGGGACAGAGAACACTGAAGCTTTCTTT. Protein: CASSYPGLGTENTEAFF.